This entry describes one T cell receptor beta chain. The protocol was immunoSEQ multiplex PCR, while the TCRdb copy is restricted to in-frame clones and leaves out a portion. This sample has around 53,000 clones, with roughly 80% found just once. These data belong to a study of blood T cell repertoires in COVID-19. V lost 4 bases, J lost 3 bases, and 4 bases stayed unmatched. Germline V gene lookup returns CDR1 LNHDA and CDR2 SQIVND (reference sequence). The CDR3 has 14 residues. The chain recombines TRBV19 with TRBJ2-7, with 9 bases matching TRBD2. The clonotype comes from a man in his sixties or seventies with active COVID-19. The source material was peripheral blood. The CDR3 bases are TGTGCCAGTAGTACAGGACTAGCGTACTACGAGCAGTACTTC. Translating gives CASSTGLAYYEQYF.